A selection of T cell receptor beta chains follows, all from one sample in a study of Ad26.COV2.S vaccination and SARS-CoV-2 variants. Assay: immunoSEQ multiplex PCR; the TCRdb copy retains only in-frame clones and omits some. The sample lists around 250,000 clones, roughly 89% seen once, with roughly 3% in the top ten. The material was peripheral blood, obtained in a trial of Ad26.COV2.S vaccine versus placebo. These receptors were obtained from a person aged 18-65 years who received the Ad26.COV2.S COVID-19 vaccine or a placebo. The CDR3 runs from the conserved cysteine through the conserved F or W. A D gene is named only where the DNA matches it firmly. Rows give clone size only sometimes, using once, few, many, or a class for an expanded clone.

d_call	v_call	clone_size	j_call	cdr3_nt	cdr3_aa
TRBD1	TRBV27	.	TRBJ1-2	TGTGCCAGCAGCCCAGGACAGGGGACGAACTATGGCTACACCTTC	CASSPGQGTNYGYTF
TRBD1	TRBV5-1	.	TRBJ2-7	TGCGCCAGCAGCTCGACTCCGGGACAGGGGGACTACGAGCAGTACTTC	CASSSTPGQGDYEQYF
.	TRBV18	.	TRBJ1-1	TGTGCCAGCTCACTACTGATGGGCACTGAAGCTTTCTTT	CASSLLMGTEAFF
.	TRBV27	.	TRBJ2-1	TGTGCCAGCAGTTTCTTTGGGAGCTCCTACAATGAGCAGTTCTTC	CASSFFGSSYNEQFF
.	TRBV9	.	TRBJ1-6	TGTGCCAGCAGCGAATGGGGGGCTTCACCCCTCCACTTT	CASSEWGASPLHF
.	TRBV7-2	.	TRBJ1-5	TGTGCCAGCAGCTTAGGCTTGTATAGCAATCAGCCCCAGCATTTT	CASSLGLYSNQPQHF
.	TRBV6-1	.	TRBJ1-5	TGTGCCAGCAGTGAAGGCGGGAACGCCAATCAGCCCCAGCATTTT	CASSEGGNANQPQHF
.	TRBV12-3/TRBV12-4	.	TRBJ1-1	TGTGCCAGCAGTTTCGATATCGGGGATGAAGCTTTCTTT	CASSFDIGDEAFF
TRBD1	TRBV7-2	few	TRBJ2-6	TGTGCCAGCAGCTTAGCGCTTAGGGACAGGGGCTCTGGGGCCAACGTCCTGACTTTC	CASSLALRDRGSGANVLTF
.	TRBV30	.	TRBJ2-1	TGTGCCTGGACCGGACAGAAAGACAATGAGCAGTTCTTC	CAWTGQKDNEQFF
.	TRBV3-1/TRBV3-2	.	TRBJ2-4	TGTGCCAGCAGCCACTCAGGGGCCAAAAACATTCAGTACTTC	CASSHSGAKNIQYF
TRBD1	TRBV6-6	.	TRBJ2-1	TGTGCCAGCACAAAAAGCGTAACAGGGGACCCTGAGCAGTTCTTC	CASTKSVTGDPEQFF
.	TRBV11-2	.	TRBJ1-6	TGTGCCAGCAGCTTACGTCGCCAGTCGTCGGATTCACCCCTCCACTTT	CASSLRRQSSDSPLHF
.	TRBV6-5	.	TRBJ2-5	TGTGCCAGCAGTTTCCTCCTTCAAGAGACCCAGTACTTC	CASSFLLQETQYF
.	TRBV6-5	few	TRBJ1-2	TGTGCCAGCAGTTTCTTACCCGGGGCCTACACCTTC	CASSFLPGAYTF
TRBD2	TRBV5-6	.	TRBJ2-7	TGTGCCAGCAGCTACCGATTATCTGGCGGGGGGGCCAGGGAGCAGTACTTC	CASSYRLSGGGAREQYF
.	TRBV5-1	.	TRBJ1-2	TGCGCCAGCAGCTTGGATTCACAGGGTGACTATGGCTACACCTTC	CASSLDSQGDYGYTF
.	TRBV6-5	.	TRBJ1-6	TGTGCCAGCAGTTACTCGGACAACTATAATTCACCCCTCCACTTT	CASSYSDNYNSPLHF
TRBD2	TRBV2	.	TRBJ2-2	TGTGCCAGCAGTGAGAGTCTAGCGGGAGTAAGGACCGGGGAGCTGTTTTTT	CASSESLAGVRTGELFF
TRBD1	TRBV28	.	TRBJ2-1	TGTGCCAGCAGTCCCCCAGGGGGCTCCTACAATGAGCAGTTCTTC	CASSPPGGSYNEQFF
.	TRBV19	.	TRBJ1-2	TGTGCCAGTAGTATGGACCTAAGCTACACCTTC	CASSMDLSYTF
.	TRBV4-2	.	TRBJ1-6	TGTGCCAGCAGCCAAGATTGGCTACCCCTGAGCTCCTATAATTCACCCCTCCACTTT	CASSQDWLPLSSYNSPLHF
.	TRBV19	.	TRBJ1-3	TGTGCCAGTACTCGGACAGCATCTGGAAACACCATATATTTT	CASTRTASGNTIYF
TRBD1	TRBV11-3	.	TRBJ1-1	TGTGCCAGCAGCCTCGGGACAGCGAACACTGAAGCTTTCTTT	CASSLGTANTEAFF
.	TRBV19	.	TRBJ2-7	TGTGCCAGTAGTATGGAGGGACGGAACGAGCAGTACTTC	CASSMEGRNEQYF
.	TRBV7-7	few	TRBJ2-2	TGTGCCAGCAGCTTCACGGGTACCGGGGAGCTGTTTTTT	CASSFTGTGELFF
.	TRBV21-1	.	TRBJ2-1	TGTGCCAGCAGCAAAGGACTAGCGGGAGCCTACAATGAGCAGTTCTTC	CASSKGLAGAYNEQFF
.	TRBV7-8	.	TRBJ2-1	TGTGCCAGCAGCCCGCCGGGACGCCTTGATGAGCAGTTCTTC	CASSPPGRLDEQFF
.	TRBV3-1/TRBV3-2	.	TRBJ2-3	TGTGCCAGCAGCCAACGGGGTAGCACAGATACGCAGTATTTT	CASSQRGSTDTQYF
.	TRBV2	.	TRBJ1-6	TGTGCCAGCAGTGAAAGGTTGTGGTCACCCCTCCACTTT	CASSERLWSPLHF
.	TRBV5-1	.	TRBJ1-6	TGCGCCAGCAGCTTGGCCTCTCGGTATTCACCCCTCCACTTT	CASSLASRYSPLHF
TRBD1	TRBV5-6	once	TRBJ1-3	TGTGCCAGCAGCTTCGTCCGCGGTTACAGGGGGTTGAGGGACACCATATATTTT	CASSFVRGYRGLRDTIYF
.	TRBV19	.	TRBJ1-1	TGTGCCAGTAGTATTGCGAGCAGGGTGAACACTGAAGCTTTCTTT	CASSIASRVNTEAFF
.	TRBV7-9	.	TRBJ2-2	TGTGCCAGCAGCGCAGGGATCGGGAACGGGGAGCTGTTTTTT	CASSAGIGNGELFF
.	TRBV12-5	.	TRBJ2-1	TGTGCTAGTGGCCTTGGGGCTGGTCCTGAGAATGAGCAGTTCTTC	CASGLGAGPENEQFF
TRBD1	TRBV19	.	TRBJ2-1	TGTGCCAGTAGTTACGGGACAGGGTTCACCTACAATGAGCAGTTCTTC	CASSYGTGFTYNEQFF
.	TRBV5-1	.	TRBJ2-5	TGCGCCAGCAGCGGCGGAACCCAAGAGACCCAGTACTTC	CASSGGTQETQYF
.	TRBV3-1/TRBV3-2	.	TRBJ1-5	TGTGCCAGCAGCCAGGGGACGCGGAATCAGCCCCAGCATTTT	CASSQGTRNQPQHF
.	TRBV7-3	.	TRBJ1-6	TGTGCCAGCAGCCGCGAGGGGCCTGGTAATTCACCCCTCCACTTT	CASSREGPGNSPLHF
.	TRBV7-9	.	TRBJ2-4	TGTGCCAGCAGCCATAGGGACATTCAGTACTTC	CASSHRDIQYF
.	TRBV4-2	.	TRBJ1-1	TGTGCCAGCAGCCGAGCGAGCTCGAAGGATACTGAAGCTTTCTTT	CASSRASSKDTEAFF
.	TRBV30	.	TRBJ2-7	TGTGCCTGGAGAGCCTACGCCCCCTCCGAGCAGTACTTC	CAWRAYAPSEQYF
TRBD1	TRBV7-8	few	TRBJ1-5	TGTGCCAGCAGCAGCCGGGACAGGGAGGGACAGCCCCAGCATTTT	CASSSRDREGQPQHF
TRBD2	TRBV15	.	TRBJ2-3	TGTGCCACCAGCAGAGCGCCGGGGCTAGCGGGAGGCCGGGACCTCACAGATACGCAGTATTTT	CATSRAPGLAGGRDLTDTQYF
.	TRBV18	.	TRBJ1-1	TGTGCCAGCTCACCAGGGTCCGCGAACACTGAAGCTTTCTTT	CASSPGSANTEAFF
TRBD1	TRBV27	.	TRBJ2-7	TGTGCCAGCAGTCTCCGACAGGGTAGCTCCTACGAGCAGTACTTC	CASSLRQGSSYEQYF
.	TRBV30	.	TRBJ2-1	TGTGCCTGGAGTGTGGCCCCAGTAGGTGAGCAGTTCTTC	CAWSVAPVGEQFF
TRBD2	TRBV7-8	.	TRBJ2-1	TGTGCCAGCAGGCTAGCGGGAGCCTACAATGAGCAGTTCTTC	CASRLAGAYNEQFF
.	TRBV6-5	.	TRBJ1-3	TGTGCCAGCAGTTACTCAGACTCCTCTGGAAACACCATATATTTT	CASSYSDSSGNTIYF
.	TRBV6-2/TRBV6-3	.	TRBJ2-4	TGTGCCAGCAGTTCCCTAGAGTGGGCCAAAAACATTCAGTACTTC	CASSSLEWAKNIQYF
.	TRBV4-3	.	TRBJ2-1	TGCGCCAGCAGCCAAGATCGGGCTCTGATGAGCGACTCCTACAATGAGCAGTTCTTC	CASSQDRALMSDSYNEQFF
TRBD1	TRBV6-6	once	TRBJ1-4	TGTGCCAGCAGCCAACAGCTGGGACAGAGCAATGAAAAACTGTTTTTT	CASSQQLGQSNEKLFF
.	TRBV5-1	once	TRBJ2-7	TGCGCCAGCAGCTTGCAGGGTCGAGGCTCCTACGAGCAGTACTTC	CASSLQGRGSYEQYF
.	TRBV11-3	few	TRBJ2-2	TGTGCCAGCAGCCATTCCCGGACTTCGTTCGGGGAGCTGTTTTTT	CASSHSRTSFGELFF
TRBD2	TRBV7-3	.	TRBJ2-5	TGTGCCAGCAGCTTACTAGCGGGGGGGCAAGGGACCCAGTACTTC	CASSLLAGGQGTQYF
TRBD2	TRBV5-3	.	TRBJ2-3	TGTGCCGGTAGGGAGCGGGACCCAGATACGCAGTATTTT	CAGRERDPDTQYF
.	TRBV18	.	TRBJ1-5	TGTGCCAGCTCCCCTCCTGGGGGGAATCAGCCCCAGCATTTT	CASSPPGGNQPQHF
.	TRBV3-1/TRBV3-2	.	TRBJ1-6	TGTGCCAGCAGCCAAGAGTTACCTAATTCACCCCTCCACTTT	CASSQELPNSPLHF
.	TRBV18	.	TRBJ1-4	TGTGCCAGCTCACCTTTGGCCGGAAATGAAAAACTGTTTTTT	CASSPLAGNEKLFF